The rows below give T cell receptor beta chains drawn from one sample of a study of CD8 T cells in Susac syndrome. TCRdb processed the immunoSEQ multiplex PCR reads anew with MiXCR; each CDR3 protein has one entry. The table has under 200,000 distinct CDR3 sequences, 90% to 95% seen once. The sample comprised CD4+ T cells from PBMCs. These receptors all stem from a human donor in good health. The CDR3 runs from the conserved cysteine through the conserved F or W. D genes are given only for firm matches. Size tells how often a clone was seen (once, few, many) or the class of an expanded clone, and some rows leave it out.

CDR3aa: CASSVTGSYEQYF; CDR3nt: TGTGCCAGCAGTGTTACGGGATCCTACGAGCAGTACTTC; d_gene: .; j_gene: TRBJ2-7; abundance: .; v_gene: TRBV25-1
CDR3aa: CASSQEGHYGYTF; CDR3nt: TGCGCCAGCAGCCAGGAGGGGCACTATGGCTACACCTTC; d_gene: .; j_gene: TRBJ1-2; abundance: .; v_gene: TRBV4-3
CDR3aa: CSAEGGQETQYF; CDR3nt: TGCAGTGCAGAGGGGGGACAAGAGACCCAGTACTTC; d_gene: .; j_gene: TRBJ2-5; abundance: few; v_gene: TRBV20-1
CDR3aa: CASSFARARNSPLHF; CDR3nt: TGTGCCAGCAGTTTCGCCAGGGCAAGGAATTCACCCCTCCACTTT; d_gene: .; j_gene: TRBJ1-6; abundance: .; v_gene: TRBV12-3/TRBV12-4
CDR3aa: CASSQDLASGFYNEQFF; CDR3nt: TGTGCCAGCAGCCAAGACCTGGCTAGCGGGTTCTACAATGAGCAGTTCTTC; d_gene: TRBD2; j_gene: TRBJ2-1; abundance: .; v_gene: TRBV14
CDR3aa: CASSVGTGQVTDTQYF; CDR3nt: TGCGCCAGCAGCGTCGGGACAGGGCAAGTCACAGATACGCAGTATTTT; d_gene: TRBD1; j_gene: TRBJ2-3; abundance: .; v_gene: TRBV4-1
CDR3aa: CSARDQKGYKPQHF; CDR3nt: TGCAGTGCTAGAGATCAGAAGGGATACAAGCCCCAGCATTTT; d_gene: .; j_gene: TRBJ1-5; abundance: .; v_gene: TRBV20-1
CDR3aa: CASSPSRDETQYF; CDR3nt: TGTGCCAGCTCACCGAGCAGGGATGAGACCCAGTACTTC; d_gene: .; j_gene: TRBJ2-5; abundance: .; v_gene: TRBV18
CDR3aa: CASSHRQGDGYTF; CDR3nt: TGTGCCAGTAGTCATCGACAGGGTGATGGCTACACCTTC; d_gene: TRBD1; j_gene: TRBJ1-2; abundance: .; v_gene: TRBV19
CDR3aa: CATSPRPINEQFF; CDR3nt: TGTGCCACCAGCCCGCGACCCATCAATGAGCAGTTCTTC; d_gene: .; j_gene: TRBJ2-1; abundance: once; v_gene: TRBV15
CDR3aa: CASSWGGNQPQHF; CDR3nt: TGTGCCAGCAGTTGGGGGGGGAATCAGCCCCAGCATTTT; d_gene: .; j_gene: TRBJ1-5; abundance: few; v_gene: TRBV6-5
CDR3aa: CSARSSRDIYEQYF; CDR3nt: TGCAGTGCTAGATCGTCCCGGGACATCTACGAGCAGTACTTC; d_gene: .; j_gene: TRBJ2-7; abundance: .; v_gene: TRBV20-1
CDR3aa: CASSLDNYGYTF; CDR3nt: TGTGCCAGCAGCTTGGACAACTATGGCTACACCTTC; d_gene: .; j_gene: TRBJ1-2; abundance: few; v_gene: TRBV5-4
CDR3aa: CASTSLSNTGELFF; CDR3nt: TGCGCCAGCACCTCCCTGTCGAACACCGGGGAGCTGTTTTTT; d_gene: .; j_gene: TRBJ2-2; abundance: .; v_gene: TRBV5-1
CDR3aa: CASSMNRDHNEQFF; CDR3nt: TGTGCCAGCAGCATGAACAGGGATCACAATGAGCAGTTCTTC; d_gene: .; j_gene: TRBJ2-1; abundance: .; v_gene: TRBV11-2
CDR3aa: CASSRDSVGYTF; CDR3nt: TGTGCCAGCTCAAGGGACAGTGTCGGCTACACCTTC; d_gene: TRBD1; j_gene: TRBJ1-2; abundance: once; v_gene: TRBV18
CDR3aa: CASSQTGRVHSYNEQFF; CDR3nt: TGTGCCAGCAGCCAAACGGGGAGGGTTCATTCCTACAATGAGCAGTTCTTC; d_gene: TRBD2; j_gene: TRBJ2-1; abundance: .; v_gene: TRBV3-1
CDR3aa: CASSTTRTKQYF; CDR3nt: TGTGCCAGCAGTACGACAAGGACAAAGCAGTACTTC; d_gene: .; j_gene: TRBJ2-7; abundance: .; v_gene: TRBV6-5
CDR3aa: CASSLGVGWTYEQYF; CDR3nt: TGTGCCAGCAGCTTAGGGGTGGGGTGGACCTACGAGCAGTACTTC; d_gene: .; j_gene: TRBJ2-7; abundance: few; v_gene: TRBV7-2
CDR3aa: CASSTPSTGAGGYTF; CDR3nt: TGTGCCAGCAGTACCCCCTCGACAGGGGCGGGGGGCTACACCTTC; d_gene: TRBD1; j_gene: TRBJ1-2; abundance: .; v_gene: TRBV27
CDR3aa: CSVGGTGGQPQHF; CDR3nt: TGCAGCGTTGGCGGGACAGGGGGGCAGCCCCAGCATTTT; d_gene: TRBD1; j_gene: TRBJ1-5; abundance: .; v_gene: TRBV29-1
CDR3aa: CASSYHGSGELFF; CDR3nt: TGTGCCAGCAGTTATCATGGGTCCGGGGAGCTGTTTTTT; d_gene: .; j_gene: TRBJ2-2; abundance: .; v_gene: TRBV12-3/TRBV12-4
CDR3aa: CASNKGLAGSTLGETQYF; CDR3nt: TGTGCCAGCAACAAGGGACTAGCGGGCTCTACCCTCGGAGAGACCCAGTACTTC; d_gene: TRBD2; j_gene: TRBJ2-5; abundance: .; v_gene: TRBV9
CDR3aa: CAWLGVRPLGRETQYF; CDR3nt: TGTGCCTGGCTGGGGGTCCGGCCCCTCGGTCGGGAGACCCAGTACTTC; d_gene: .; j_gene: TRBJ2-5; abundance: few; v_gene: TRBV30
CDR3aa: CASNPSGGTYEQYF; CDR3nt: TGTGCCAGCAACCCTAGCGGGGGAACCTACGAGCAGTACTTC; d_gene: TRBD2; j_gene: TRBJ2-7; abundance: .; v_gene: TRBV12-3/TRBV12-4
CDR3aa: CASSYVSKSTDTQYF; CDR3nt: TGTGCCAGCAGCTATGTGAGTAAGAGCACAGATACGCAGTATTTT; d_gene: .; j_gene: TRBJ2-3; abundance: few; v_gene: TRBV11-2
CDR3aa: CSARDRTGQDTQYF; CDR3nt: TGCAGTGCTAGGGATAGGACAGGTCAAGATACGCAGTATTTT; d_gene: TRBD1; j_gene: TRBJ2-3; abundance: .; v_gene: TRBV20-1
CDR3aa: CASRARDRGYYEQYF; CDR3nt: TGTGCCAGCAGAGCCCGGGACAGGGGTTACTACGAGCAGTACTTC; d_gene: TRBD1; j_gene: TRBJ2-7; abundance: .; v_gene: TRBV5-6
CDR3aa: CASSRGTNLYNEQFF; CDR3nt: TGTGCCAGCAGCCGCGGGACTAACCTCTACAATGAGCAGTTCTTC; d_gene: TRBD2; j_gene: TRBJ2-1; abundance: .; v_gene: TRBV7-2
CDR3aa: CASSHADSRGENEQFF; CDR3nt: TGCGCCAGCAGCCATGCTGACTCCCGGGGTGAGAATGAGCAGTTCTTC; d_gene: .; j_gene: TRBJ2-1; abundance: .; v_gene: TRBV4-3
CDR3aa: CASSPYRMGLKKEFF; CDR3nt: TGTGCCAGCAGCCCATACAGGATGGGGCTGAAGAAGGAGTTCTTC; d_gene: .; j_gene: TRBJ2-1; abundance: once; v_gene: TRBV27
CDR3aa: CSAPSGGEETQYF; CDR3nt: TGCAGTGCCCCATCGGGGGGGGAGGAGACCCAGTACTTC; d_gene: TRBD2; j_gene: TRBJ2-5; abundance: .; v_gene: TRBV20-1
CDR3aa: CASSVGQGSEETQYF; CDR3nt: TGTGCCAGCAGCGTAGGGCAGGGAAGCGAAGAGACCCAGTACTTC; d_gene: .; j_gene: TRBJ2-5; abundance: .; v_gene: TRBV9
CDR3aa: CASSLGLIDRDNEQFF; CDR3nt: TGCGCCAGCAGCTTGGGACTCATTGACCGAGACAATGAGCAGTTCTTC; d_gene: .; j_gene: TRBJ2-1; abundance: .; v_gene: TRBV5-1
CDR3aa: CASSLGRGQNQPQHF; CDR3nt: TGCGCCAGCAGCCTTGGCAGGGGTCAAAATCAGCCCCAGCATTTT; d_gene: .; j_gene: TRBJ1-5; abundance: .; v_gene: TRBV4-1
CDR3aa: CAIKSGEDNEQFF; CDR3nt: TGTGCCATCAAAAGCGGGGAAGACAATGAGCAGTTCTTC; d_gene: TRBD2; j_gene: TRBJ2-1; abundance: .; v_gene: TRBV10-3
CDR3aa: CASSPTGQPYEQYF; CDR3nt: TGTGCCAGCAGCCCCACGGGACAGCCCTACGAGCAGTACTTC; d_gene: TRBD1; j_gene: TRBJ2-7; abundance: .; v_gene: TRBV7-2
CDR3aa: CASSQDQGNSYFF; CDR3nt: TGTGCCAGCAGCCAAGATCAGGGGAATAGTTACTTCTTC; d_gene: .; j_gene: TRBJ2-1; abundance: .; v_gene: TRBV3-1
CDR3aa: CASSHGAGTPMYF; CDR3nt: TGTGCCAGCAGCCACGGGGCCGGGACTCCCATGTACTTC; d_gene: .; j_gene: TRBJ2-7; abundance: .; v_gene: TRBV3-1
CDR3aa: CASSTDSLVTSPLHF; CDR3nt: TGTGCCAGCAGCACCGACAGCTTAGTAACTTCACCCCTCCACTTT; d_gene: .; j_gene: TRBJ1-6; abundance: .; v_gene: TRBV14
CDR3aa: CASSPRDWIYEQYF; CDR3nt: TGTGCCAGCAGTCCCCGGGACTGGATCTACGAGCAGTACTTC; d_gene: .; j_gene: TRBJ2-7; abundance: .; v_gene: TRBV6-2/TRBV6-3
CDR3aa: CASSQISGGNEQFF; CDR3nt: TGTGCCAGCAGCCAAATTAGCGGAGGGAATGAGCAGTTCTTC; d_gene: .; j_gene: TRBJ2-1; abundance: .; v_gene: TRBV14
CDR3aa: CSAPDSYTEAFF; CDR3nt: TGCAGTGCGCCCGACAGTTACACTGAAGCTTTCTTT; d_gene: .; j_gene: TRBJ1-1; abundance: .; v_gene: TRBV20-1
CDR3aa: CASSYLPSGTGGNSPLHF; CDR3nt: TGTGCCAGCAGTTACCTACCATCCGGGACAGGAGGAAATTCACCCCTCCACTTT; d_gene: TRBD1; j_gene: TRBJ1-6; abundance: .; v_gene: TRBV6-5
CDR3aa: CASSEGTTNYEQYF; CDR3nt: TGTGCCAGCAGTGAAGGGACAACTAACTACGAGCAGTACTTC; d_gene: .; j_gene: TRBJ2-7; abundance: .; v_gene: TRBV25-1
CDR3aa: CASSPGLGEQFF; CDR3nt: TGTGCCAGCAGTCCCGGGCTCGGCGAGCAGTTCTTC; d_gene: .; j_gene: TRBJ2-1; abundance: .; v_gene: TRBV6-5
CDR3aa: CASSLTPGRETQYF; CDR3nt: TGCGCCAGCAGCTTGACCCCGGGACGTGAGACCCAGTACTTC; d_gene: .; j_gene: TRBJ2-5; abundance: .; v_gene: TRBV5-1
CDR3aa: CATRGPARYEQYF; CDR3nt: TGTGCCACCCGTGGACCAGCCCGCTACGAGCAGTACTTC; d_gene: .; j_gene: TRBJ2-7; abundance: .; v_gene: TRBV6-2/TRBV6-3
CDR3aa: CASSRKAGPQGSPLHF; CDR3nt: TGTGCCAGCAGCCGTAAAGCCGGGCCCCAAGGATCACCCCTCCACTTT; d_gene: .; j_gene: TRBJ1-6; abundance: .; v_gene: TRBV27
CDR3aa: CASSDLAGQGTDTQYF; CDR3nt: TGTGCCAGCAGTGATCTAGCGGGGCAAGGCACAGATACGCAGTATTTT; d_gene: TRBD2; j_gene: TRBJ2-3; abundance: .; v_gene: TRBV28
CDR3aa: CASSFRRANTGELFF; CDR3nt: TGTGCCAGCAGTTTCCGAAGGGCTAACACCGGGGAGCTGTTTTTT; d_gene: .; j_gene: TRBJ2-2; abundance: .; v_gene: TRBV28